These 19 T cell receptor beta chains share one sample of origin, sequenced in a study of T cells in Graves' hyperthyroidism and ophthalmopathy. The CDR3 regions of TCR beta were amplified from RNA transcripts. The study used the HTBI primer set for a first-round RT-PCR of the TCR CDR3. TCRdb re-derived calls from the multiplex PCR reads in MiXCR, one entry per CDR3 protein. The sample has 450,000 to 700,000 distinct CDR3 sequences; 46% are singletons. What was sequenced was peripheral blood or thyroid tissue (not recorded which). The receptor set was obtained from an adult woman with Graves' disease, either hyperthyroidism or ophthalmopathy (not recorded which).

This clonotype was picked up many times. The genes are TRBV7-8 and TRBJ2-7, with D perhaps matching TRBD1 (5 bases). V shed 3 bases and J shed 2 bases, with 11 bases lying between them. Germline V gene lookup returns CDR1 SGHVS and CDR2 FQNEAQ. The CDR3 has 14 amino acids. DNA of the CDR3: TGTGCCAGCAGCTTGAGGACAATAACCTACGAGCAGTACTTC. Its translation: CASSLRTITYEQYF.

This clonotype was found a few times. The chain couples TRBV10-3 to TRBJ2-5, with D possibly matching TRBD1 (6 bases). Trimming stripped 5 bases from V and 9 bases from J, with 16 bases between. The length of the CDR3 is 13 residues. Germline V gives CDR1 ENHRY, CDR2 SYGVKD. The CDR3 reads CAISKQGNQPQYF. CDR3 sequence (DNA): TGTGCCATCAGTAAACAGGGCAATCAGCCCCAGTACTTC.

This clonotype was recorded at least ten times. This chain connects TRBV6-6 to TRBJ2-2; no firm D call. Trimming stripped 5 bases from V and 5 bases from J, with 9 bases between. The CDR3 runs to 13 residues. Germline CDR1 is MNHNY and CDR2 is SVGAGI (reference sequence). The CDR3 spells CASSPTRTGELFF. As DNA, the CDR3 is TGTGCCAGCAGTCCCACCCGGACCGGGGAGCTGTTTTTT.

The V and J genes are TRBV10-3 and TRBJ1-1, with 7 bases matching TRBD1. The CDR3 covers 16 residues. The germline V gene encodes CDR1 ENHRY and CDR2 SYGVKD. V lost 0 bases to trimming and J lost 1 base; unmatched junction nucleotides: 5. CDR3 sequence (DNA): TGTGCCATCAGTGAGTCCAGGGGGTACGCGAACACTGAAGCTTTCTTT. This translates into CAISESRGYANTEAFF.

The chain uses TRBV7-9 and TRBJ1-1, with no clear D. Germline V gene sequence: CDR1 SEHNR, CDR2 FQNEAQ (reference sequence). The CDR3 extends over 14 amino acids. Trimming left V 4 bases short and J 4 bases short, with 13 bases between. DNA for the CDR3: TGTGCCAGCAGCTCGGAGGGTTCGGCCACTGAAGCTTTCTTT. It is translated as CASSSEGSATEAFF.

The V gene is TRBV2, the J gene TRBJ1-5; D unresolved. Trimming removed 5 bases from V and 0 bases from J, with 8 bases in between. The CDR3 sequence is 14 residues long. Per germline, CDR1 SNHLY and CDR2 FYNNEI. The CDR3 region is CASSLRNSNQPQHF. The DNA for the CDR3 is TGTGCCAGCAGTTTACGAAATAGCAATCAGCCCCAGCATTTT.

This clonotype has ten or more counts. V and J are TRBV2 and TRBJ1-5, with D unresolved. This CDR3 has 14 residues. Germline CDR1 SNHLY, CDR2 FYNNEI. Trimming took 4 bases from V and 7 from J, leaving 14 bases between them. The DNA for the CDR3 is TGTGCCAGCAGTGCGGGTTTCCGCAGCCAGCCCCAGCATTTT. The encoded protein is CASSAGFRSQPQHF.

This clonotype was counted many times. CDR3: CASSETNTEAFF. The CDR3 DNA reads as TGTGCCAGCAGTGAAACGAACACTGAAGCTTTCTTT. The gene calls are TRBV25-1 and TRBJ1-1; D ambiguous. Germline CDR1 MGHDK, CDR2 SYGVNS. The ends were cut back, 2 bases at V and 1 base at J, with 2 bases in the middle. CDR3 size: 12 residues.

In regard to this clonotype: A much larger clone sits a single nucleotide away, making a read error possible. The J gene is TRBJ1-4, the V gene TRBV4-1; D gene uncertain. The germline V gene encodes CDR1 MGHRA and CDR2 YSYEKL. The germline V and J ends were trimmed by 4 bases and 5 bases, with 14 bases remaining between them. The CDR3 runs to 15 residues. The CDR3 loop is CASSPGPNSNEKLFF. The CDR3 DNA reads as TGCGCCAGCAGCCCAGGTCCGAATTCCAATGAAAAACTGTTTTTT.

This clonotype appeared many times. V and J are TRBV12-3 or TRBV12-4 and TRBJ1-1; D gene unclear. The germline V and J ends were trimmed by 3 bases and 11 bases, with 13 bases remaining between them. This CDR3 is 12 amino acids long. For the CDR3, the DNA is TGTGCCAGCAGTTTGAGCGGGTTCCCGGCTTTCTTT. Protein: CASSLSGFPAFF.

In this sample, this clonotype turned up many times. The chain is built from TRBV3-1 and TRBJ2-7; D gene uncertain. This CDR3 is 13 amino acids long. Germline loops: CDR1 LGHDT, CDR2 YNNKEL (reference sequence). The V and J ends lost 0 bases and 0 bases respectively, with 3 bases between them. The DNA of the CDR3 is TGTGCCAGCAGCCAAGATTACTCCTACGAGCAGTACTTC. It specifies CASSQDYSYEQYF.

This clonotype was found many times. The chain has TRBV13 and TRBJ2-7, with 7 bases identical to TRBD1. The CDR3 totals 16 residues. CDR1 and CDR2 (germline): PRHDT, FYEKMQ (reference sequence). V lost 4 bases and J lost 3; bases outside the gene matches: 12. CDR3 coding DNA: TGTGCCAGCAGCTACGACCCCGCCAGGGGGAACTACGAGCAGTACTTC. Translating gives CASSYDPARGNYEQYF.

CDR3 amino acids: CASSAPVGGHNSPLHF. DNA for the CDR3: TGTGCCAGCAGTGCCCCTGTTGGGGGGCACAATTCACCCCTCCACTTT. The rearrangement links TRBV12-3 or TRBV12-4 to TRBJ1-6; TRBD1 is a possible D gene (6 bases). CDR3 length: 16 residues. The V gene lost 5 bases and the J gene lost 7 bases, with 18 bases spanning the gap.

This clonotype appeared many times. The rearrangement uses TRBV29-1 and TRBJ1-1; the D is unclear. The CDR3 runs 12 residues. The germline V gene has CDR1 SQVTM and CDR2 ANQGSEA. The V end was cut by 3 bases, the J end by 2 bases, with 7 bases between. For the CDR3, the DNA is TGCAGCGTTGAGGGGATTAACACTGAAGCTTTCTTT. Translating it yields CSVEGINTEAFF.

This sequence joins TRBV27 and TRBJ2-5, with D uncertain. This CDR3 region has 16 residues. Trimming left V 5 bases short and J 1 base short, with 17 bases between. Germline CDR1 is MNHEY and CDR2 is SMNVEV (reference sequence). CDR3 protein: CASSTLGSRSQETQYF. The CDR3 region has the DNA TGTGCCAGCAGTACCCTCGGATCTAGGTCCCAAGAGACCCAGTACTTC.

The CDR3 coding sequence is TGTGCCAGCAGTCCAAACCCAAAGACAGGGGGCTACACCTTC. It translates to CASSPNPKTGGYTF. The chain couples TRBV12-3 or TRBV12-4 to TRBJ1-2; 7 nucleotides agree with TRBD1. This CDR3 is built from 14 residues. The junction had 11 bases not matched to a gene; V was cut back by 5 bases and J by 8 bases.

This rearrangement joins TRBV6-1 to TRBJ1-2; D uncertain. The CDR3 runs 13 residues. V was cut by 1 base and J by 4 bases, with 7 bases left in between. Germline CDR1 reads MNHNS; CDR2 reads SASEGT. CDR3 region: CASSEVQGYGYTF. In nucleotides, the CDR3 is TGTGCCAGCAGTGAAGTACAAGGCTATGGCTACACCTTC.

This clonotype has just one count. The junction does not match germline at one end; this may be a read error. This chain connects TRBV9 to TRBJ1-2, with 9 bases that match TRBD1. Germline V CDR1 and CDR2: SGDLS, YYNGEE. This CDR3 is 13 amino acids long. The CDR3, as DNA: TGTGCCAGCAGCGTAGGACAGGGGGATGGCGACACCTTC. Its protein product is CASSVGQGDGDTF.

This clonotype has a count of ten or more. This rearrangement joins TRBV10-3 to TRBJ2-5; D is possibly TRBD2 (5 bases). V lost 4 bases and J lost 4, with 13 bases in between. Germline-derived CDR1 and CDR2 are ENHRY and SYGVKD. This CDR3 has 14 amino acids. The CDR3: CAISVSSRGETQYF. CDR3 nucleotides: TGTGCCATCAGTGTTTCCTCCCGGGGAGAGACCCAGTACTTC.